A selection of T cell receptor beta chains follows, all from one sample in a study of beta chain features in type 1 diabetes. Libraries were prepared by immunoSEQ multiplex PCR; TCRdb keeps only in-frame clonotypes and omits some of them. Of 250,000 to 350,000 clones listed, more than 13% are singletons. Sequenced sample: naive CD4+ T cells from blood. Source of these receptors: a man aged 25-45 years with type 1 diabetes. Both conserved end residues are part of each CDR3. A D gene is named only where the DNA matches it firmly. Clone size is shown for a subset of rows, as once, few, many or a class of expanded clone.

size	V	D	J	CDR3	DNA
NA	TRBV5-1	TRBD2	TRBJ2-1	CASSPPLVLAGGYNEQFF	TGCGCCAGCAGCCCCCCCCTTGTCCTAGCGGGGGGCTACAATGAGCAGTTCTTC
NA	TRBV18	TRBD1	TRBJ2-1	CASSPPTGDSSYNEQFF	TGTGCCAGCTCACCACCGACAGGGGATAGCTCCTACAATGAGCAGTTCTTC
NA	TRBV5-1	TRBD1	TRBJ2-7	CASSLSGQGTEQYF	TGCGCCAGCAGCTTGTCAGGACAGGGTACCGAGCAGTACTTC
few	TRBV7-2	NA	TRBJ2-1	CASSADSYNEQFF	TGTGCCAGCAGCGCTGACAGCTACAATGAGCAGTTCTTC
NA	TRBV9	NA	TRBJ1-3	CASSVGTSSGNTIYF	TGTGCCAGCAGCGTCGGGACATCCTCTGGAAACACCATATATTTT
NA	TRBV6-6	TRBD2	TRBJ2-1	CASSKRGSHNEQFF	TGTGCCAGCAGTAAGCGCGGGAGTCACAATGAGCAGTTCTTC
NA	TRBV5-5	NA	TRBJ1-2	CASSPGSYGYTF	TGTGCCAGCAGCCCCGGGAGCTATGGCTACACCTTC
NA	TRBV11-2	TRBD1	TRBJ2-7	CASSLARGSSYEQYF	TGTGCCAGCAGCTTAGCCAGGGGGAGCTCCTACGAGCAGTACTTC
few	TRBV12-2	NA	TRBJ2-1	CASRLPNSRVNEQFF	TGTGCAAGTCGCTTACCAAATTCCAGGGTAAACGAGCAGTTCTTC
NA	TRBV28	NA	TRBJ2-2	CASSFLAGELFF	TGTGCCAGCAGTTTTTTAGCCGGGGAGCTGTTTTTT
few	TRBV4-3	NA	TRBJ2-1	CASSQEGTRGYNEQFF	TGCGCCAGCAGCCAAGAAGGTACAAGGGGTTACAATGAGCAGTTCTTC
NA	TRBV29-1	NA	TRBJ1-5	CSVASGNQPQHF	TGCAGCGTTGCCAGTGGCAATCAGCCCCAGCATTTT
few	TRBV23-1	TRBD2	TRBJ2-3	CASSPGLASGRSRDTQYF	TGCGCCAGCAGCCCCGGACTAGCCAGCGGGAGATCCAGAGATACGCAGTATTTT
few	TRBV7-9	NA	TRBJ2-6	CASSSDLSGANVLTF	TGTGCCAGCAGCTCAGATCTCTCTGGGGCCAACGTCCTGACTTTC
few	TRBV4-3	TRBD1	TRBJ1-2	CASSQEDRAWGYGYTF	TGCGCCAGCAGCCAGGAGGACAGGGCTTGGGGGTATGGCTACACCTTC
NA	TRBV5-4	NA	TRBJ1-1	CASSLALEDEAFF	TGTGCCAGCAGCTTGGCCCTCGAGGATGAAGCTTTCTTT